These T cell receptor beta chains were read from a single sample in a study of cytomegalovirus exposure and HLA in healthy donors. Sequencing used immunoSEQ multiplex PCR; TCRdb keeps in-frame clones, though not all of them. The table lists roughly 130,000 clones, about 76% of them singletons. What was sequenced was PBMCs. These receptors were taken from a man aged 18 to 29 in good health and CMV-seronegative. CDR3s include the opening cysteine and the closing phenylalanine or tryptophan. The D gene is left open where the match is weak. Size values are once, few and many counts, or a class for expanded clones, and some rows have none.

j_gene	d_gene	v_gene	abundance	CDR3aa	CDR3nt
TRBJ1-1	TRBD1	TRBV5-1	few	CASSKTGFSEAFF	TGCGCCAGCAGCAAGACAGGGTTTAGTGAAGCTTTCTTT
TRBJ1-5	TRBD1	TRBV13	.	CASSLPGTDYSNQPQHF	TGTGCCAGCAGCTTACCCGGGACAGACTATAGCAATCAGCCCCAGCATTTT
TRBJ1-5	.	TRBV25-1	few	CASSDPGEVPQHF	TGTGCCAGCAGTGATCCGGGGGAAGTGCCCCAGCATTTT
TRBJ1-2	TRBD1	TRBV6-1	few	CASTHATGDYGYTF	TGTGCCAGCACCCATGCGACAGGGGACTATGGCTACACCTTC
TRBJ1-2	.	TRBV7-9	.	CASSFGTSTNGYTF	TGTGCCAGCAGCTTCGGGACTTCAACGAATGGCTACACCTTC
TRBJ1-2	.	TRBV30	.	CAWSSTGRNYGYTF	TGTGCCTGGAGTAGTACAGGACGGAATTATGGCTACACCTTC
TRBJ1-1	.	TRBV30	.	CAWRRRLDPLNTEAFF	TGTGCCTGGAGGCGTAGACTAGACCCTTTGAACACTGAAGCTTTCTTT
TRBJ2-1	.	TRBV7-9	.	CASSGRQRVYNEQFF	TGTGCCAGCAGCGGACGACAGAGAGTCTACAATGAGCAGTTCTTC
TRBJ1-1	TRBD1	TRBV30	.	CAWRTGANTEAFF	TGTGCCTGGAGAACAGGGGCGAACACTGAAGCTTTCTTT
TRBJ1-1	.	TRBV11-1	.	CASTLRRALWGDTEAFF	TGTGCCAGCACTCTGCGGAGGGCCCTTTGGGGGGACACTGAAGCTTTCTTT
TRBJ2-7	.	TRBV28	.	CASSLYSYEQYF	TGTGCCAGCAGTTTGTACTCCTACGAGCAGTACTTC
TRBJ2-7	.	TRBV19	.	CASSVSGYEQYF	TGTGCCAGTAGTGTGTCAGGCTACGAGCAGTACTTC
TRBJ2-7	TRBD1	TRBV11-2	.	CASSERTGQDYEQYF	TGTGCCAGCAGCGAGCGGACAGGGCAGGACTACGAGCAGTACTTC
TRBJ1-6	TRBD1	TRBV25-1	.	CASSETGTVDSPLHF	TGTGCCAGCAGTGAAACCGGGACAGTAGACTCACCCCTCCACTTT
TRBJ1-6	.	TRBV2	.	CASKEGANNSPLHF	TGTGCCAGCAAGGAAGGGGCGAATAATTCACCCCTCCACTTT
TRBJ2-1	.	TRBV4-1	.	CASSQVLDEQFF	TGCGCCAGCAGCCAAGTTCTCGATGAGCAGTTCTTC
TRBJ2-6	TRBD1	TRBV6-6	.	CASRTGATSGANVLTF	TGTGCCAGCAGGACAGGGGCCACCTCTGGGGCCAACGTCCTGACTTTC
TRBJ1-5	TRBD1	TRBV28	.	CATSPDRSIQPQHF	TGTGCCACCTCCCCGGACAGGTCTATCCAGCCCCAGCATTTT
TRBJ2-2	TRBD1	TRBV9	.	CASSPRLGGITGELFF	TGTGCCAGCAGCCCCCGGTTAGGGGGCATCACCGGGGAGCTGTTTTTT
TRBJ1-1	.	TRBV5-1	.	CASSSRQWGVNTEAFF	TGCGCCAGCAGCTCACGACAGTGGGGGGTGAACACTGAAGCTTTCTTT